This T cell receptor beta chain derives from a study of cytomegalovirus exposure and HLA in healthy donors. Notes on the study in general: In an earlier analysis, in about 530 donors, most V segments appeared productive either ~87% or ~30% of the time. Cytomegalovirus association was listed for under 200 TCR beta chains.

With regard to this clone: The antigen is unknown.

The PCR employed 60 Vbeta primers together with 13 Jbeta primers. The assay was immunoSEQ multiplex PCR, and TCRdb's table has in-frame clones only and misses some. The sample holds approximately 70,000 clones, 72% seen once. The specimen was PBMCs. This clonotype originated in a middle-aged woman in good health and CMV-seropositive.

The CDR3 DNA reads as TGTGCCAGCAGTGAACAGGGAAGTGGGGTCTGGGATGAGCAGTTCTTC. It specifies CASSEQGSGVWDEQFF. V gene TRBV6-1 combines with J gene TRBJ2-1; possibly TRBD1 for D (5 bases). Between the trimmed V and J ends, which lost 2 bases and 8 bases, there was a span of 19 bases. Germline CDR1 is MNHNS and CDR2 is SASEGT. This CDR3 is built from 16 residues.